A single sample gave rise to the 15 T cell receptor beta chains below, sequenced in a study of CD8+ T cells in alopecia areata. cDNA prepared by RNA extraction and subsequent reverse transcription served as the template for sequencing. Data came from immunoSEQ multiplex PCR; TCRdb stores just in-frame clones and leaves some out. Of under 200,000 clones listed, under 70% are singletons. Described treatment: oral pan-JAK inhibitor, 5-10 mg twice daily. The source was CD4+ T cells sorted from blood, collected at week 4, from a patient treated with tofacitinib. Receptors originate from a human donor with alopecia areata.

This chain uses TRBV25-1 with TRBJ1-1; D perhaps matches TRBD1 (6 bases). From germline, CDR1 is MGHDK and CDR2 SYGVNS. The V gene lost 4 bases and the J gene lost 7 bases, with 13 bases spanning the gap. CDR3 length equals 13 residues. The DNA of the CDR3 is TGTGCCAGCAGTGGACAGGTATTCAGTGAAGCTTTCTTT. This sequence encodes CASSGQVFSEAFF. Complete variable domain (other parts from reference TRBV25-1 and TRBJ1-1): EADIYQTPRYLVIGTGKKITLECSQTMGHDKMYWYQQDPGMELHLIHYSYGVNSTEKGDLSSESTVSRIRTEHFPLTLESARPSHTSQYLCASSGQVFSEAFFGQGTRLTVV.

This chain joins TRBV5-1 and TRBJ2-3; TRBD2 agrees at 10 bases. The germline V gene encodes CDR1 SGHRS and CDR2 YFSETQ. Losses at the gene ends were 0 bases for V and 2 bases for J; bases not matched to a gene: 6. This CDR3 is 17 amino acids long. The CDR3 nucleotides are TGCGCCAGCAGCTTGGGCGCCAGCGGGGGGGCCACAGATACGCAGTATTTT. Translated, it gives CASSLGASGGATDTQYF. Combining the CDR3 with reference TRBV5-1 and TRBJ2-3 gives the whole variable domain KAGVTQTPRYLIKTRGQQVTLSCSPISGHRSVSWYQQTPGQGLQFLFEYFSETQRNKGNFPGRFSGRQFSNSRSEMNVSTLELGDSALYLCASSLGASGGATDTQYFGPGTRLTVL.

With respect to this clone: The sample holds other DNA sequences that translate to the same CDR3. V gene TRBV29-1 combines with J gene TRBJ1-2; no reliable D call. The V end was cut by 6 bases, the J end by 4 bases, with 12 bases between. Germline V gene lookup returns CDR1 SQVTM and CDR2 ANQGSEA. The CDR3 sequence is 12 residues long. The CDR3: CSVRGNPYGYTF. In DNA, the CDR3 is TGCAGCGTCCGAGGGAACCCCTATGGCTACACCTTC.

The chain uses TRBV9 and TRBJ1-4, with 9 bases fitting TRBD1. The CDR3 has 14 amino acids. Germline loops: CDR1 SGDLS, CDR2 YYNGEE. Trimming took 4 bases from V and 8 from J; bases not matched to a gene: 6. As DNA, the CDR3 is TGTGCCAGCAGCATTGGACAGGGGCAGGAAAAACTGTTTTTT. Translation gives CASSIGQGQEKLFF.

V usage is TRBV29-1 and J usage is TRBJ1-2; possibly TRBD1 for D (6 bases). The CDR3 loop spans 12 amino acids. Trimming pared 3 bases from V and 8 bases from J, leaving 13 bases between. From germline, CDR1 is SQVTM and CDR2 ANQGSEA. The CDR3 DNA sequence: TGCAGCGTTGAGGGGACATTTTTGGGCTACACCTTC. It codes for CSVEGTFLGYTF.

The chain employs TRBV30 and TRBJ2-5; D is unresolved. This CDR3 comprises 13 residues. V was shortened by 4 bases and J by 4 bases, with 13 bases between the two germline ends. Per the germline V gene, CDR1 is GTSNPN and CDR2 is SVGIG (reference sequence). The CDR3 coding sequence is TGTGCCTGGAAAAACCCCGGTGGAGAGACCCAGTACTTC. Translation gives CAWKNPGGETQYF.

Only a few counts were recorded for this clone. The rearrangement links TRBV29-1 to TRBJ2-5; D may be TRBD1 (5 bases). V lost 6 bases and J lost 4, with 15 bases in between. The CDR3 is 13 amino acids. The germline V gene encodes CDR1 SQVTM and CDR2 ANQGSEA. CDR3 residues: CSVGDSPRETQYF. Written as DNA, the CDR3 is TGCAGCGTGGGCGACAGCCCCCGAGAGACCCAGTACTTC. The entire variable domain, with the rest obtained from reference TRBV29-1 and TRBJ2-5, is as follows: SAVISQKPSRDICQRGTSLTIQCQVDSQVTMMFWYRQQPGQSLTLIATANQGSEATYESGFVIDKFPISRPNLTFSTLTVSNMSPEDSSIYLCSVGDSPRETQYFGPGTRLLVL.

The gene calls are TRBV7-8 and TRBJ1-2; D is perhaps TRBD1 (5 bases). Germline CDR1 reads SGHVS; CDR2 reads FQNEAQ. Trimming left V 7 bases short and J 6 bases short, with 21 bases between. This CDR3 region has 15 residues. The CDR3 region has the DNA TGTGCCAGCATCCCCCCCAACGGGGGGTCAAATGGCTACACCTTC. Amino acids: CASIPPNGGSNGYTF.

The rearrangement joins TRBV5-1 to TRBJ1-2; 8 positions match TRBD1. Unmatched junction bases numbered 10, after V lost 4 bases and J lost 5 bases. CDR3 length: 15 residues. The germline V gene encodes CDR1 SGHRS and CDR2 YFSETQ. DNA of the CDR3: TGCGCCAGCAGCCCCAGACAGGGGATTGGGTATGGCTACACCTTC. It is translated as CASSPRQGIGYGYTF.

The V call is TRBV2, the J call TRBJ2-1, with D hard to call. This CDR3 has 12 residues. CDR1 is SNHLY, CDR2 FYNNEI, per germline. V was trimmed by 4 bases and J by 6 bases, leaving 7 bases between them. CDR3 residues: CASSVSGNEQFF. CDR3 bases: TGTGCCAGCAGTGTATCAGGCAATGAGCAGTTCTTC.

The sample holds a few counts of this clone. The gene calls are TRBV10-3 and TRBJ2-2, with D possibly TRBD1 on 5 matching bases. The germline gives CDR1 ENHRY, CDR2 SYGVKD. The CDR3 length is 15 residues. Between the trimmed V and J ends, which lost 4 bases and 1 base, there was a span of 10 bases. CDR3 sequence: CAISGITGNTGELFF. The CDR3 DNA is TGTGCCATCAGTGGGATAACAGGGAACACCGGGGAGCTGTTTTTT.

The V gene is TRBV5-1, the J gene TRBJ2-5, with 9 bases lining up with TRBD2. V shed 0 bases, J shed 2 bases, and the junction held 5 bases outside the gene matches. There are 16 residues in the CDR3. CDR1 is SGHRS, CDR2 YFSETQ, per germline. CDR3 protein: CASSLGVLAGQETQYF. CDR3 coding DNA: TGCGCCAGCAGCTTGGGCGTCCTAGCGGGACAAGAGACCCAGTACTTC.

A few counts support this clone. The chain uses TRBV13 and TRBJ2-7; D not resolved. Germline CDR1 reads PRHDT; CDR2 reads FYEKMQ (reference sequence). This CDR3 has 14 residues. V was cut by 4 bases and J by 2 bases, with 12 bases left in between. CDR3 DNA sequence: TGTGCCAGCAGCTCGGACGGTATTCCCTACGAGCAGTACTTC. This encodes CASSSDGIPYEQYF.

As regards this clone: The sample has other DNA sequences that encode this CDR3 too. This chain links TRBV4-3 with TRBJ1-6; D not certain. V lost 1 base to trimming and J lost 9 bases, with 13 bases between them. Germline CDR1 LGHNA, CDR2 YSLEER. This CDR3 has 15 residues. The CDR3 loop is CASSQVGGLGSPLHF. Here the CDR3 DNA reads TGCGCCAGCAGCCAAGTCGGAGGGTTGGGTTCACCCCTCCACTTT.

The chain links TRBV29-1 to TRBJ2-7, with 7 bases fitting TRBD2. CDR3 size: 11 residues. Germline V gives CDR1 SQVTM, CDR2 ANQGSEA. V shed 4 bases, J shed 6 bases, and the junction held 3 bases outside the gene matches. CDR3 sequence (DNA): TGCAGCGTTGGGGAGGGGAGCGAGCAGTACTTC. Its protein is CSVGEGSEQYF.